Each of the 15 T cell receptor beta chains below was sequenced from the same sample in a study of T cell clonotyping in hematopoietic cell transplantation. Noted time point: recipient sample about 28 days before transplant, after cytoreduction. Some clones are missing from TCRdb's copy, which holds only in-frame ones; the method was immunoSEQ multiplex PCR. The data show over 45,000 clones, just over 85% seen once. This material consisted of peripheral blood mononuclear cells, taken before stem cell transplant. The receptors originated from a man in his sixties with biphenotypic leukemia. Some clones in this sample may be carry-over from other donors' samples.

V gene TRBV25-1 combines with J gene TRBJ1-2; perhaps TRBD1 as D (5 bases). Trimming pared 2 bases from V and 6 bases from J, leaving 10 bases between. This CDR3 is 13 amino acids long. Germline V gene lookup returns CDR1 MGHDK and CDR2 SYGVNS. This CDR3 is CASSERGGDGYTF. In DNA, the CDR3 is TGTGCCAGCAGTGAAAGGGGAGGAGATGGCTACACCTTC.

The chain joins TRBV28 to TRBJ1-5; 8 nucleotides align to TRBD1. The CDR3 has 17 amino acids. The J segment lost 3 bases and the V segment lost 6 bases, leaving 13 bases of the junction unmatched. Germline values: CDR1 MDHEN, CDR2 SYDVKM. The CDR3 protein is CASSIPGQATSNQPQHF. The CDR3 nucleotides are TGTGCCAGCAGCATTCCGGGACAGGCTACTTCCAATCAGCCCCAGCATTTT.

The CDR3 DNA sequence: TGTGCCAGCGGACAGATGACTAACTATGGCTACACCTTC. This codes for CASGQMTNYGYTF. The chain links TRBV6-5 to TRBJ1-2, with D possibly matching TRBD1 (6 bases). Germline CDR1 is MNHEY and CDR2 is SVGAGI. Deletions cut 8 bases from V and 0 bases from J, with 10 bases between. The CDR3 is 13 residues long.

The rearrangement links TRBV9 to TRBJ1-5, with 7 positions matching TRBD1. The germline V gene encodes CDR1 SGDLS and CDR2 YYNGEE. V lost 2 bases, J lost 7 bases, and 3 bases stayed unmatched. The CDR3 has 13 amino acids. The CDR3, as DNA: TGTGCCAGCAGCGTTGACAGGGACCAGCCCCAGCATTTT. Protein product: CASSVDRDQPQHF.

This chain uses TRBV28 with TRBJ2-1; D might be TRBD2 (6 bases). Trimming cost V 5 bases and J 5 bases, with 13 bases left between them. This CDR3 region has 14 residues. CDR1 is MDHEN and CDR2 is SYDVKM in the germline V gene. CDR3 bases: TGTGCCAGCAGTCCGGCAGGGAGGCACAATGAGCAGTTCTTC. Translation: CASSPAGRHNEQFF.

The chain joins TRBV18 to TRBJ2-7; maybe TRBD1 (6 bases). The CDR3 consists of 15 residues. Germline-derived CDR1 and CDR2 are KGHSH and LQKENI. V shed 5 bases and J shed 5 bases, with 19 bases lying between them. The CDR3 sequence: CASSNRLGGWNEQYF. CDR3 DNA sequence: TGTGCCAGCTCAAACCGCTTAGGGGGATGGAACGAGCAGTACTTC.

V gene TRBV28 combines with J gene TRBJ1-2, with 7 positions matching TRBD1. The CDR3 consists of 15 residues. V lost 4 bases and J lost 4; bases outside the gene matches: 9. From germline, CDR1 is MDHEN and CDR2 SYDVKM. The CDR3 nucleotides are TGTGCCAGCAGTTCGCCAACAGGGGTGGTCTATGGCTACACCTTC. Protein product: CASSSPTGVVYGYTF.

The chain has TRBV28 and TRBJ2-1, with 9 bases that match TRBD1. Germline V CDR1 and CDR2: MDHEN, SYDVKM. V lost 3 bases to trimming and J lost 11 bases; unmatched junction nucleotides: 14. This CDR3 is 16 amino acids long. The CDR3 nucleotides are TGTGCCAGCAGTTTGACAGGGGGTGAGGATGCCGCACAGCAGTTCTTC. Protein sequence: CASSLTGGEDAAQQFF.

This clone was picked up a small number of times. The chain joins TRBV4-3 to TRBJ2-7; possible D gene TRBD2, 5 bases. Trimming took off 0 bases at V and 4 bases at J, with 13 bases between the two ends. The CDR3 runs 15 residues. The germline CDR1 and CDR2 sequences are LGHNA and YSLEER. The CDR3 reads CASSQDRSGPYEQYF. The DNA for the CDR3 is TGCGCCAGCAGCCAAGATCGGAGCGGTCCATACGAGCAGTACTTC.

V gene TRBV5-1 combines with J gene TRBJ2-2; D possibly corresponds to TRBD2 (5 bases). Germline CDR1 SGHRS, CDR2 YFSETQ. V lost 0 bases and J lost 8, with 11 bases in between. The CDR3 has 14 residues. The CDR3 coding sequence is TGCGCCAGCAGCTTGGAGTTAGCGTCGGGGGAGCTGTTTTTT. It yields the protein CASSLELASGELFF.

The J gene is TRBJ2-7, the V gene TRBV6-5; D is possibly TRBD1 (5 bases). CDR1 and CDR2 from the germline V gene are MNHEY and SVGAGI. This CDR3 is built from 13 residues. V dropped 6 bases and J dropped 6 bases, with 15 bases sitting between them. CDR3 residues: CASRLDSQREQYF. In DNA, the CDR3 is TGTGCCAGCAGACTTGACAGTCAGCGCGAGCAGTACTTC.

This clone was recorded only once. The chain employs TRBV7-3 and TRBJ2-3; tentatively, D is TRBD2 (6 bases). The germline V gene has CDR1 SGHTA and CDR2 FQGTGA. The V and J ends lost 4 bases and 3 bases respectively, with 8 bases between them. The CDR3 runs 13 residues. The CDR3 is CASSYGGTDTQYF. The CDR3 DNA reads TGTGCCAGCAGCTACGGGGGAACAGATACGCAGTATTTT.

J is TRBJ1-1 and V is TRBV10-3; 8 nucleotides line up with TRBD1. The V gene's germline CDR1 is ENHRY and CDR2 SYGVKD. This CDR3 is 13 amino acids long. J was trimmed by 4 bases and V by 10 bases; bases with no gene match: 8. As DNA, the CDR3 is TGTGCCACCAGACAGGGGCCGGTCACTGAAGCTTTCTTT. It encodes CATRQGPVTEAFF.

This chain joins TRBV27 and TRBJ2-6, with no clear D. This CDR3 is 14 amino acids long. Germline V CDR1 and CDR2: MNHEY, SMNVEV (reference sequence). V was clipped by 6 bases and J by 1 base, with 7 bases between them. The CDR3 region is CASSSRSGANVLTF. DNA for the CDR3: TGTGCCAGCAGCTCCCGGTCTGGGGCCAACGTCCTGACTTTC.

The chain has TRBV6-6 and TRBJ1-2; a possible D gene is TRBD1 (5 bases). The CDR3 consists of 13 residues. Germline CDR1 reads MNHNY; CDR2 reads SVGAGI (reference sequence). Trimming cost V 5 bases and J 7 bases, with 14 bases left between them. DNA for the CDR3: TGTGCCAGCAGTGCCGACAGCGAGGGTGGCTACACCTTC. Residues: CASSADSEGGYTF.